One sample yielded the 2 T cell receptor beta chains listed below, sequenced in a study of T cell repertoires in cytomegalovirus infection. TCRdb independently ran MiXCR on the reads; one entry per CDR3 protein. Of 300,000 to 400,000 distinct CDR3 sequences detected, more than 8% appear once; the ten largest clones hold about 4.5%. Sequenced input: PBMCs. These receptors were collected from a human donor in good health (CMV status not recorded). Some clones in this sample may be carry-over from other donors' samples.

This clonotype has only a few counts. DNA of the CDR3: TGTGCCAGCAGCCATGGACTAGCGGTACAAGAGACCCAGTACTTC. Its protein product is CASSHGLAVQETQYF. The chain links TRBV7-9 to TRBJ2-5; 10 positions agree with TRBD2. V gave up 5 bases and J gave up 2 bases; unmatched junction bases: 5. In germline, CDR1 is SEHNR, CDR2 FQNEAQ (reference sequence). The CDR3 length is 15 residues.

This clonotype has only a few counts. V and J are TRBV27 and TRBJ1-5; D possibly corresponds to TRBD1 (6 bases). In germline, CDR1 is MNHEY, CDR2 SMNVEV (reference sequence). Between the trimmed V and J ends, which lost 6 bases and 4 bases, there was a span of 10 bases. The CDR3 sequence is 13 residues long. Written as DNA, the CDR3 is TGTGCCAGCAGAAACAGGGAAAATCAGCCCCAGCATTTT. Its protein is CASRNRENQPQHF.